This T cell receptor (beta chain) comes out of a study of T cells expressing NK-cell markers. TCRdb re-called the 5' RACE reads and shows each CDR3 protein once, DNA omitted. Listed are 350,000 to 450,000 distinct CDR3 sequences; around 4.9% falls within the top ten. This CDR3 is 13 amino acids long. Germline CDR1 is DFQATT and CDR2 is SNEGSKA (reference sequence). The specimen was blood T cells: a sorted CD56 or NKG2C T cell subset, CD4+ or CD8+ T cells, or bulk PBMC T cells (not recorded which). V and J are TRBV20-1 and TRBJ2-7; TCRdb lists TRBD1, though no DNA is available to test this call. The receptor was derived from a man aged 18 to 69 in good health. CDR3 region: CSAPLDRVYEQYF.